This T cell receptor beta chain was found in a study of T cell repertoires in cytomegalovirus infection. Background on the study: The study used recently identified HLA-C-restricted and well-studied HLA-B-restricted CMV epitopes.

Points on this clonotype: Its antigen is unknown.

TCRdb re-called the reads with MiXCR, one entry per CDR3 protein. The sample lists tens of thousands of distinct CDR3 sequences; around 18% were seen once. The germline CDR1 and CDR2 sequences are MNHEY and SVGAGI. V lost 5 bases and J 11 bases, leaving 12 bases between the germline ends. This CDR3 has 11 residues. The chain employs TRBV6-5 and TRBJ1-1; D uncertain. Sample: CD8+ T cells from cultured PBMCs, taken from culture after CMV antigen stimulation. The sequence was collected from a human donor in good health (CMV status not recorded). Some clones in this sample may be carry-over from other donors' samples. The CDR3 region is CASSEGPGAFF. The CDR3 region has the DNA TGTGCCAGCAGTGAGGGCCCTGGGGCTTTCTTT.